These 16 T cell receptor beta chains were sequenced from one sample in a study of cytomegalovirus exposure and HLA in healthy donors. The assay was immunoSEQ multiplex PCR, and TCRdb's table has in-frame clones only and misses some. The top ten hold roughly 6% of the sample, which has about 120,000 clones, roughly 88% seen once. The source material was PBMCs. All receptors derive from a woman aged 18-30 years in good health and CMV-seropositive.

The genes are TRBV7-2 and TRBJ1-3; 9 bases fit TRBD1. The trim removed 4 bases at V and 4 bases at J, leaving 2 bases unmatched. This CDR3 spans 14 amino acids. Germline loops: CDR1 SGHTA, CDR2 FQGNSA. The CDR3 DNA follows: TGTGCCAGCAGCTCCGGGACAGGGGGAAACACCATATATTTT. Its protein product is CASSSGTGGNTIYF.

The chain links TRBV13 to TRBJ2-7; D may be TRBD1 (6 bases). This CDR3 contains 12 residues. V was cut by 8 bases and J by 7 bases, with 15 bases left in between. The germline gives CDR1 PRHDT, CDR2 FYEKMQ (reference sequence). The DNA of the CDR3 is TGTGCCAGCGGGGGCCCCCCCTGGGAGCAGTACTTC. This encodes CASGGPPWEQYF.

This clone was seen a few times. The gene calls are TRBV18 and TRBJ2-3; maybe TRBD2 (6 bases). The CDR3 covers 16 residues. Trimming took off 0 bases at V and 0 bases at J, with 10 bases between the two ends. Germline CDR1 KGHSH, CDR2 LQKENI. The CDR3 here is CASSPPASGSTDTQYF. DNA for the CDR3: TGTGCCAGCTCACCACCGGCCAGCGGGAGCACAGATACGCAGTATTTT. The full variable domain, with the rest looked up from reference TRBV18 and TRBJ2-3, is NAGVMQNPRHLVRRRGQEARLRCSPMKGHSHVYWYRQLPEEGLKFMVYLQKENIIDESGMPKERFSAEFPKEGPSILRIQQVVRGDSAAYFCASSPPASGSTDTQYFGPGTRLTVL.

The V gene is TRBV6-5, the J gene TRBJ1-5; TRBD1 matches at 7 bases. V lost 4 bases to trimming and J lost 4 bases; unmatched junction nucleotides: 10. The CDR3 is 16 residues long. Germline values: CDR1 MNHEY, CDR2 SVGAGI. The CDR3 coding sequence is TGTGCCAGCAGTTTCGTACCTCAGGGGGGAAATCAGCCCCAGCATTTT. This translates into CASSFVPQGGNQPQHF.

V gene TRBV7-8 combines with J gene TRBJ1-1; maybe TRBD1 (5 bases). The ends were cut back, 4 bases at V and 12 bases at J, with 15 bases in the middle. Germline CDR1 and CDR2: SGHVS and FQNEAQ. The CDR3 runs to 12 residues. CDR3 nucleotide sequence: TGTGCCAGCAGCTCCGCGTTCAGGGTATCTTTCTTT. This sequence encodes CASSSAFRVSFF.

The V and J genes are TRBV7-8 and TRBJ2-1, with TRBD2 identical over 13 bases. The V and J ends lost 0 bases and 9 bases, in that order; junction bases with no gene match: 5. Germline V gives CDR1 SGHVS, CDR2 FQNEAQ. The CDR3 extends over 16 amino acids. CDR3 loop: CASSLAGLAGVVEQFF. CDR3 bases: TGTGCCAGCAGCTTAGCCGGACTAGCGGGGGTGGTTGAGCAGTTCTTC. Drawing the rest from reference TRBV7-8 and TRBJ2-1, the complete variable domain is GAGVSQSPRYKVAKRGQDVALRCDPISGHVSLFWYQQALGQGPEFLTYFQNEAQLDKSGLPSDRFFAERPEGSVSTLKIQRTQQEDSAVYLCASSLAGLAGVVEQFFGPGTRLTVL.

The V call is TRBV25-1, the J call TRBJ1-5; perhaps TRBD1 as D (5 bases). V was clipped by 4 bases and J by 5 bases, with 24 bases between them. The germline CDR1 and CDR2 sequences are MGHDK and SYGVNS. The CDR3 totals 18 residues. The CDR3 reads CASSASLFDGKGDQPQHF. The DNA for the CDR3 is TGTGCCAGCAGTGCTTCCTTGTTTGATGGGAAAGGGGATCAGCCCCAGCATTTT.

This rearrangement joins TRBV5-1 to TRBJ1-2; 7 nucleotides match TRBD1. Germline loops: CDR1 SGHRS, CDR2 YFSETQ. The CDR3 is 14 residues long. With 3 bases clipped from V and 4 bases from J, the junction kept 6 bases outside the gene matches. The CDR3 bases are TGCGCCAGCAGCTGGGGACAGACCATCTATGGCTACACCTTC. Translation gives CASSWGQTIYGYTF.

In its sample, this clone was seen a few times. V is TRBV5-1 and J is TRBJ2-3; TRBD2 agrees at 10 bases. CDR1 is SGHRS and CDR2 is YFSETQ in the germline V gene. The CDR3 sequence is 16 residues long. Trimming removed 2 bases from V and 4 bases from J; junction bases left unmatched: 7. Here the CDR3 reads CASSFLLAGVADTQYF. Written as DNA, the CDR3 is TGCGCCAGCAGCTTCCTGCTAGCGGGAGTGGCAGATACGCAGTATTTT.

This clone was seen just once. The chain is built from TRBV5-1 and TRBJ1-1; no firm D call. Germline V gene sequence: CDR1 SGHRS, CDR2 YFSETQ. The CDR3 consists of 18 residues. The ends were cut back, 0 bases at V and 0 bases at J, with 18 bases in the middle. The CDR3 DNA follows: TGCGCCAGCAGCTTGGAGAGGGCCCACACGGGGATGAACACTGAAGCTTTCTTT. It specifies CASSLERAHTGMNTEAFF.

Here the CDR3 DNA reads TGTGCCTGGAGTGGGTTAGGGGGCAATCAGCCCCAGCATTTT. Protein: CAWSGLGGNQPQHF. V and J are TRBV30 and TRBJ1-5, with D perhaps TRBD1 (5 bases). Germline V gene sequence: CDR1 GTSNPN, CDR2 SVGIG (reference sequence). The V end was cut by 1 base, the J end by 2 bases, with 9 bases between. The CDR3 runs to 14 residues.

This rearrangement joins TRBV9 to TRBJ2-7; 9 positions match TRBD1. Unmatched junction bases numbered 7, after V lost 0 bases and J lost 6 bases. This CDR3 is built from 15 residues. Germline lookup yields CDR1 SGDLS and CDR2 YYNGEE. The CDR3: CASSVGTGTGTEQYF. The CDR3 DNA reads as TGTGCCAGCAGCGTAGGGACCGGGACAGGGACCGAGCAGTACTTC.

This clone was seen a single time. This rearrangement joins TRBV6-5 to TRBJ2-5, with D perhaps matching TRBD2 (7 bases). CDR3 size: 15 residues. With 2 bases removed from V and 1 base from J, the gap between germline ends came to 11 bases. Germline CDR1 and CDR2: MNHEY and SVGAGI. The CDR3 DNA follows: TGTGCCAGCAGTTACAGGGGGGGGAGCCAAGAGACCCAGTACTTC. Amino acid sequence: CASSYRGGSQETQYF.

V usage is TRBV5-4 and J usage is TRBJ2-5; 12 bases are shared with TRBD2. The CDR3 is made up of 15 amino acids. Germline trimming cut 5 bases from V and 2 bases from J; bases unmatched to any gene: 4. In germline, CDR1 is SGHNT, CDR2 YYREEE (reference sequence). CDR3 amino acids: CASRLAGGKQETQYF. The CDR3 nucleotides read TGTGCCAGCAGGCTAGCGGGGGGGAAACAAGAGACCCAGTACTTC.

The V call is TRBV7-2, the J call TRBJ1-6, with D possibly TRBD1 on 5 matching bases. The CDR3 contains 14 residues. Trimming took off 1 base at V and 10 bases at J, with 11 bases between the two ends. Germline CDR1 is SGHTA and CDR2 is FQGNSA. The CDR3: CASSLGGAASPLHF. CDR3 nucleotides: TGTGCCAGCAGCTTAGGGGGCGCGGCCTCACCCCTCCACTTT.

The chain uses TRBV7-2 and TRBJ1-5, with D possibly being TRBD1 (6 bases). The CDR3 is 19 amino acids. Germline lookup yields CDR1 SGHTA and CDR2 FQGNSA. Between the trimmed V and J ends, which lost 5 bases and 0 bases, there was a span of 23 bases. The CDR3 DNA sequence: TGTGCCAGCAGCGACCGGACTCGGGGGGCGCCTTATAGCAATCAGCCCCAGCATTTT. It specifies CASSDRTRGAPYSNQPQHF.